This record looks at one TCR beta chain sequence and its context. Profiled with immunoSEQ multiplex PCR; TCRdb holds only in-frame clones, not every one. This table has 250,000 or so clones, 70% to 90% appearing once. The sample comes from a study of blood T cell repertoires in COVID-19. About the research overall: Samples taken during acute and convalescent COVID-19 were collected in the United States, Italy and Spain.

Germline V gives CDR1 SNHLY, CDR2 FYNNEI. The CDR3 has 15 residues. J was trimmed by 6 bases and V by 11 bases; bases with no gene match: 14. The V gene is TRBV2, the J gene TRBJ1-5, with 9 nucleotides matching TRBD1. The TCR comes from a woman aged 45-60 years who had been exposed to COVID-19. The specimen was PBMCs or T cells enriched from blood (not recorded which). CDR3 residues: CASRAGQGNGQPQHF. CDR3 sequence (DNA): TGTGCCTCCCGGGCGGGACAGGGTAACGGTCAGCCCCAGCATTTT.